The 27 T cell receptor beta chains in this list originate from one sample, sequenced in a study of CD4 T cells in relation to SARS-CoV-2 and coronaviruses. Profiled with immunoSEQ multiplex PCR; TCRdb holds only in-frame clones, not every one. The table has around 25,000 clones, around two thirds seen once. These receptors lack a known antigen. The unexposed donors gave CD4+ T cells in about 2010-2019, prior to COVID-19. After roughly ten days of culture, CD4+ T cells were isolated. Sequencing was done on a sample of CD4+ T cells from PBMCs, cultured in vitro. Every receptor here comes from a human donor in good health.

The chain links TRBV10-3 to TRBJ2-7, with 7 bases that match TRBD2. The V gene's germline CDR1 is ENHRY and CDR2 SYGVKD. V was clipped by 0 bases and J by 0 bases; unmatched bases: 17. There are 20 residues in the CDR3. The CDR3 DNA sequence: TGTGCCATCAGTGAGTCTATACCGCCAAACGGGGACTATAGCTCCTACGAGCAGTACTTC. Translating gives CAISESIPPNGDYSSYEQYF.

The chain employs TRBV20-1 and TRBJ1-1; D call uncertain. Germline-derived CDR1 and CDR2 are DFQATT and SNEGSKA (reference sequence). The CDR3 length is 11 residues. V was clipped by 6 bases and J by 1 base, with 6 bases between them. The CDR3 sequence is CSAGGNTEAFF. In DNA, the CDR3 is TGCAGTGCGGGAGGGAACACTGAAGCTTTCTTT.

The V and J genes are TRBV10-2 and TRBJ2-7, with 8 bases fitting TRBD2. The ends lost 6 bases at V and 3 bases at J; junction bases unmatched: 13. CDR3 length: 16 amino acids. Looked up from germline, CDR1 is WSHSY and CDR2 is SAAADI. Written as DNA, the CDR3 is TGCGCCAGCAGGCCTACGGGGGGGGAGGTCCACTACGAGCAGTACTTC. It translates to CASRPTGGEVHYEQYF.

The gene calls are TRBV13 and TRBJ2-5; 12 positions match TRBD2. V was pared by 5 bases and J by 6 bases, with 7 bases of the junction left unmatched. There are 15 residues in the CDR3. Germline V gene lookup returns CDR1 PRHDT and CDR2 FYEKMQ (reference sequence). The CDR3 nucleotides read TGTGCCAGCAGCGGCCTAGCGGGGGGGCCTAAGACCCAGTACTTC. Its protein product is CASSGLAGGPKTQYF.

This clone was detected only a few times. The chain couples TRBV7-2 to TRBJ2-5; D gene ambiguous. Germline CDR1 reads SGHTA; CDR2 reads FQGNSA. The CDR3 contains 16 residues. V dropped 1 base and J dropped 1 base, with 13 bases sitting between them. The CDR3 DNA reads TGTGCCAGCAGCTTAGTCGGTCTTCCCAGCCAAGAGACCCAGTACTTC. This codes for CASSLVGLPSQETQYF.

V is TRBV6-4 and J is TRBJ2-1; 7 bases are shared with TRBD2. The CDR3 sequence is 15 residues long. Germline V gene data show CDR1 as MRHNA and CDR2 as SNTAGT. With V trimmed by 8 bases and J by 2 bases, 9 bases remained unmatched. CDR3 protein: CASGVEAGAYNEQFF. CDR3 nucleotide sequence: TGTGCCAGCGGGGTGGAGGCGGGGGCCTACAATGAGCAGTTCTTC.

The chain has TRBV28 and TRBJ1-2; TRBD1 matches 8 bases. Germline V gene data show CDR1 as MDHEN and CDR2 as SYDVKM. The length of the CDR3 is 13 residues. The J segment lost 7 bases and the V segment lost 5 bases, leaving 6 bases of the junction unmatched. This CDR3 is CASSTGTGPGYTF. CDR3 in DNA: TGTGCCAGCAGTACCGGGACAGGACCTGGCTACACCTTC.

This clone was seen only a few times. The chain carries TRBV5-1 and TRBJ2-5, with 7 bases fitting TRBD1. The CDR3 is made up of 14 amino acids. Germline trimming cut 3 bases from V and 5 bases from J; bases unmatched to any gene: 7. Germline-derived CDR1 and CDR2 are SGHRS and YFSETQ. This CDR3 reads CASSWGTVEETQYF. The DNA of the CDR3 is TGCGCCAGCAGCTGGGGGACAGTCGAGGAGACCCAGTACTTC.

V and J are TRBV19 and TRBJ2-3; D is uncertain. From germline, CDR1 is LNHDA and CDR2 SQIVND (reference sequence). The CDR3 has 14 residues. V was trimmed by 3 bases and J by 11 bases, leaving 18 bases between them. Written as DNA, the CDR3 is TGTGCCAGTAGTATCCTCGTTCCACCTAAGGGGCAGTATTTT. Translated: CASSILVPPKGQYF.

V usage is TRBV21-1 and J usage is TRBJ1-2. TRBV21-1 is designated a pseudogene. This CDR3 region has 13 residues. The DNA of the CDR3 is TGTGCCAGCACCCGAGACGGAGTCTATGGCTACACCTTC. Its protein is CASTRDGVYGYTF.

This chain connects TRBV7-2 to TRBJ1-1; D uncertain. The CDR3 sequence is 13 residues long. CDR1 is SGHTA, CDR2 FQGNSA, per germline. The ends were cut back, 3 bases at V and 2 bases at J, with 7 bases in the middle. The CDR3 spells CASSLTPNTEAFF. In DNA form, the CDR3 reads TGTGCCAGCAGCTTGACACCAAACACTGAAGCTTTCTTT.

This chain uses TRBV7-2 with TRBJ2-7, with 9 nucleotides matching TRBD2. V was clipped by 1 base and J by 2 bases; unmatched bases: 12. In germline, CDR1 is SGHTA, CDR2 FQGNSA. The CDR3 has 18 amino acids. The CDR3 DNA reads TGTGCCAGCAGCTTAGAGGCCCCCTTGCTAGCGGGGACCTACGAGCAGTACTTC. Protein product: CASSLEAPLLAGTYEQYF.

This clone occurred a few times. The genes are TRBV5-4 and TRBJ2-3; D call uncertain. The V and J ends lost 1 base and 5 bases respectively, with 11 bases between them. The CDR3 covers 14 residues. Looked up from germline, CDR1 is SGHNT and CDR2 is YYREEE (reference sequence). The CDR3 DNA sequence: TGTGCCAGCAGCTTGCTCAAAACGCGAGATACGCAGTATTTT. Its translation is CASSLLKTRDTQYF. The whole variable domain, remainder taken from reference TRBV5-4 and TRBJ2-3, is ETGVTQSPTHLIKTRGQQVTLRCSSQSGHNTVSWYQQALGQGPQFIFQYYREEENGRGNFPPRFSGLQFPNYSSELNVNALELDDSALYLCASSLLKTRDTQYFGPGTRLTVL.

The rearrangement joins TRBV6-5 to TRBJ1-2, with no clear D. The CDR3 length is 12 residues. Trimming cost V 0 bases and J 4 bases, with 3 bases left between them. CDR1 is MNHEY, CDR2 SVGAGI, per germline. The CDR3 region is CASSYSSYGYTF. The DNA of the CDR3 is TGTGCCAGCAGTTACTCCTCCTATGGCTACACCTTC.

The rearrangement joins TRBV30 to TRBJ2-3; 7 nucleotides match TRBD2. Germline assignment: CDR1 GTSNPN and CDR2 SVGIG (reference sequence). This CDR3 contains 16 residues. V dropped 4 bases and J dropped 1; count of bases not matched to a gene: 11. CDR3 sequence reads: CAWMGGGPLGTDTQYF. The CDR3 nucleotides are TGTGCCTGGATGGGGGGAGGGCCCCTTGGCACAGATACGCAGTATTTT.

The chain recombines TRBV7-9 with TRBJ1-2, with D possibly TRBD1 on 6 matching bases. CDR1 and CDR2 (germline): SEHNR, FQNEAQ (reference sequence). Trimming left V 1 base short and J 8 bases short, with 20 bases between. The CDR3 extends over 16 amino acids. CDR3: CASSLGPRGQIGGYTF. The CDR3 coding sequence is TGTGCCAGCAGCTTAGGTCCGCGGGGACAAATCGGAGGCTACACCTTC.

The CDR3 sequence is CAWSGDSAYNEQFF. CDR3 coding DNA: TGTGCCTGGAGTGGGGACAGTGCCTACAATGAGCAGTTCTTC. V is TRBV30 and J is TRBJ2-1, with TRBD1 identical over 7 bases. CDR3 length: 14 amino acids. The V gene's germline CDR1 is GTSNPN and CDR2 SVGIG (reference sequence). With V trimmed by 1 base and J by 2 bases, 2 bases remained unmatched. Full variable domain (rest looked up from reference TRBV30 and TRBJ2-1): SQTIHQWPATLVQPVGSPLSLECTVEGTSNPNLYWYRQAAGRGLQLLFYSVGIGQISSEVPQNLSASRPQDRQFILSSKKLLLSDSGFYLCAWSGDSAYNEQFFGPGTRLTVL.

This rearrangement joins TRBV7-6 to TRBJ2-5, with 12 positions matching TRBD2. This CDR3 has 17 residues. The trim removed 5 bases at V and 1 base at J, leaving 8 bases unmatched. CDR1 is SGHVS and CDR2 is FNYEAQ in the germline V gene. CDR3 sequence reads: CASSVLRTSGAQETQYF. The CDR3 coding sequence is TGTGCCAGCAGCGTACTCCGGACTAGCGGGGCCCAAGAGACCCAGTACTTC.

This rearrangement joins TRBV19 to TRBJ1-2; D not resolved. The V gene lost 5 bases and the J gene lost 1 base, with 8 bases spanning the gap. Germline loops: CDR1 LNHDA, CDR2 SQIVND (reference sequence). This CDR3 has 13 amino acids. Here the CDR3 DNA reads TGTGCCAGTAGTCGTGGGATTAACTATGGCTACACCTTC. This gives the protein CASSRGINYGYTF.

This chain joins TRBV30 and TRBJ1-1, with D hard to call. Germline CDR1 GTSNPN, CDR2 SVGIG (reference sequence). V lost 3 bases and J 7 bases, leaving 9 bases between the germline ends. This CDR3 is 11 amino acids long. CDR3 loop: CAWRVGGEAFF. As DNA, the CDR3 is TGTGCCTGGAGGGTGGGAGGTGAAGCTTTCTTT.

As regards this clone: Other DNA sequences in this specimen translate into the identical CDR3. The rearrangement joins TRBV3-1 (or the pseudogene TRBV3-2) to TRBJ2-3; D not certain. This CDR3 region has 13 residues. Germline CDR1 and CDR2: LGHDT and YNNKEL (reference sequence). V was trimmed by 0 bases and J by 5 bases, leaving 6 bases between them. For the CDR3, the DNA is TGTGCCAGCAGCCAAGAGGGTCTAGATACGCAGTATTTT. This sequence encodes CASSQEGLDTQYF.

This chain uses TRBV25-1 with TRBJ2-6, with TRBD2 matching 7 bases. This CDR3 has 15 residues. The ends lost 6 bases at V and 4 bases at J; junction bases unmatched: 6. The germline CDR1 and CDR2 sequences are MGHDK and SYGVNS. CDR3 sequence (DNA): TGTGCCAGCAGGAGCGGGGCGGAAGGGGCCAACGTCCTGACTTTC. Translating it yields CASRSGAEGANVLTF.

The V call is TRBV11-2, the J call TRBJ2-1; D unresolved. Germline V gene sequence: CDR1 SGHAT, CDR2 FQNNGV. The CDR3 contains 15 residues. Trimming removed 0 bases from V and 6 bases from J, with 12 bases in between. The CDR3 loop is CASSLDGLDPNEQFF. The CDR3 DNA is TGTGCCAGCAGCTTAGACGGGTTGGATCCCAATGAGCAGTTCTTC.

The rearrangement links TRBV11-2 to TRBJ2-2, with D unclear. Germline CDR1 is SGHAT and CDR2 is FQNNGV. The CDR3 has 13 residues. Trimming cost V 3 bases and J 6 bases, with 8 bases left between them. The CDR3 DNA reads TGTGCCAGCAGCTTTCGGCGGTCCGGGGAGCTGTTTTTT. Its protein product is CASSFRRSGELFF.

The chain carries TRBV5-1 and TRBJ1-1, with 9 bases aligning to TRBD1. Germline trimming cut 0 bases from V and 1 base from J; bases unmatched to any gene: 7. The CDR3 is made up of 17 amino acids. The germline V gene encodes CDR1 SGHRS and CDR2 YFSETQ. CDR3 DNA: TGCGCCAGCAGCTTGGGTCCGGGACAGGGTTGGAACACTGAAGCTTTCTTT. Translated: CASSLGPGQGWNTEAFF. Variable domain in full (rest from reference TRBV5-1 and TRBJ1-1): KAGVTQTPRYLIKTRGQQVTLSCSPISGHRSVSWYQQTPGQGLQFLFEYFSETQRNKGNFPGRFSGRQFSNSRSEMNVSTLELGDSALYLCASSLGPGQGWNTEAFFGQGTRLTVV.

V gene TRBV25-1 combines with J gene TRBJ2-3; D might be TRBD2 (6 bases). The CDR3 is 16 residues long. V gave up 3 bases and J gave up 5 bases, with 18 bases separating them. Germline lookup yields CDR1 MGHDK and CDR2 SYGVNS. The CDR3 loop is CASSDGWGGGGDTQYF. CDR3 in DNA: TGTGCCAGCAGTGACGGGTGGGGAGGAGGAGGAGATACGCAGTATTTT.

The V call is TRBV11-2, the J call TRBJ2-6; D ambiguous. The germline V gene encodes CDR1 SGHAT and CDR2 FQNNGV. The CDR3 runs to 14 residues. Trimming pared 6 bases from V and 0 bases from J, leaving 6 bases between. The CDR3 nucleotides read TGTGCCAGCAGTTGGAGCTCTGGGGCCAACGTCCTGACTTTC. It yields the protein CASSWSSGANVLTF.